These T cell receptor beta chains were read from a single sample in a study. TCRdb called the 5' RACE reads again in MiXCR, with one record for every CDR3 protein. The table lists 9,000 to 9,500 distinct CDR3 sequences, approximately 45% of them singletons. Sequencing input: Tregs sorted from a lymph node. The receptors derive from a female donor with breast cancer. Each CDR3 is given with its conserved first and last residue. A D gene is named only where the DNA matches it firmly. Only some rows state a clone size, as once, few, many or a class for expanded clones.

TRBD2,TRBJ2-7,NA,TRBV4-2,CASSQVRGTSGTYEQYF,TGTGCCAGCAGCCAAGTACGAGGGACTAGCGGAACCTACGAGCAGTACTTC
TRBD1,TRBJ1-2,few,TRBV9,CASSDGQGNGYTF,TGTGCCAGCAGCGACGGACAGGGGAATGGCTACACCTTC
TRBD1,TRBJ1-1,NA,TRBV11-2,CASSQTSGGQVNTEAFF,TGTGCCAGCAGCCAGACCTCAGGGGGCCAGGTAAACACTGAAGCTTTCTTT
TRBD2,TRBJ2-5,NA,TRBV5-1,CASSLLSSAGGVLKETQYF,TGCGCCAGCAGCTTGTTGTCGTCAGCGGGAGGAGTTCTGAAGGAGACCCAGTACTTC
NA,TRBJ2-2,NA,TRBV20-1,CSARHPNTGELFF,TGCAGTGCTAGACATCCGAACACCGGGGAGCTGTTTTTT
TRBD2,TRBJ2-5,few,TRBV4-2,CASSQEWAGGWETQYF,TGTGCCAGCAGCCAAGAATGGGCGGGAGGTTGGGAGACCCAGTACTTC
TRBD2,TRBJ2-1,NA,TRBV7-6,CASSALAGGPSNEQFF,TGTGCCAGCAGCGCCTTAGCGGGGGGGCCCAGCAATGAGCAGTTCTTC
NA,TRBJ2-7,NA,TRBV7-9,CASSPSDSSYEQYF,TGTGCCAGCAGCCCATCGGACAGCTCCTACGAGCAGTACTTC
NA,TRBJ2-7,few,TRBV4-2,CASSQVEGGIYEQYF,TGTGCCAGCAGCCAAGTCGAGGGGGGGATCTACGAGCAGTACTTC
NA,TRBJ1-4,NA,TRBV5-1,CASSLGSVANEKLFF,TGCGCCAGCAGCTTGGGATCGGTAGCTAATGAAAAACTGTTTTTT
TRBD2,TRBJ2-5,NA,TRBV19,CASSPLWTSGGQETQYF,TGTGCCAGTAGCCCCCTGTGGACTAGCGGGGGCCAAGAGACCCAGTACTTC
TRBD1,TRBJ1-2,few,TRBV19,CASSMGQGSGYTF,TGTGCCAGTAGTATGGGACAGGGCAGTGGCTACACCTTC
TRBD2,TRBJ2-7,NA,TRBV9,CASSYGLAATYEQYF,TGTGCCAGCAGCTATGGACTAGCGGCAACCTACGAGCAGTACTTC
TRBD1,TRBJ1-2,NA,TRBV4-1,CASSQPGGVDGHTF,TGCGCCAGCAGCCAACCAGGGGGCGTCGATGGCCACACCTTC
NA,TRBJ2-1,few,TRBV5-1,CASSLASSGTEQFF,TGCGCCAGCAGCTTGGCCTCGTCGGGTACTGAGCAGTTCTTC
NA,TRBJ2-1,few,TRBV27,CASSLGTYNEQFF,TGTGCCAGCAGTCTGGGTACCTACAATGAGCAGTTCTTC
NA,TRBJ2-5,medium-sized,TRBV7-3,CASSTEPQETQYF,TGTGCCAGCAGTACGGAGCCACAGGAGACCCAGTACTTC
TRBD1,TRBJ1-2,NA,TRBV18,CASSQDRGGNYGYTF,TGTGCCAGCTCCCAAGACAGGGGAGGTAACTATGGCTACACCTTC
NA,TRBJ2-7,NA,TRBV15,CATSPDGTYEQYF,TGTGCCACCAGCCCGGACGGGACCTACGAGCAGTACTTC
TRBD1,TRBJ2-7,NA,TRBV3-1,CASSQVQGAYYEQYF,TGTGCCAGCAGCCAAGTACAGGGGGCCTACTACGAGCAGTACTTC
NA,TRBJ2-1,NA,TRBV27,CASSLLGPYNEQFF,TGTGCCAGCAGTTTACTGGGGCCCTACAATGAGCAGTTCTTC
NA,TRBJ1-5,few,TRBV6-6,CASSYRPMTALDDQPQHF,TGTGCCAGCAGTTACCGACCGATGACGGCCCTGGATGATCAGCCCCAGCATTTT
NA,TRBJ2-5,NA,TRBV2,CASSPGQNLDQETQYF,TGTGCCAGCAGTCCCGGACAGAACTTAGACCAAGAGACCCAGTACTTC
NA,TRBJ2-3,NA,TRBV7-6,CASSYERGASTDTQYF,TGTGCCAGCAGTTACGAGAGGGGTGCTAGCACAGATACGCAGTATTTT
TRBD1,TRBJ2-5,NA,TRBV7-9,CASSSGQPLGTQYF,TGTGCCAGCAGCTCGGGACAGCCCCTCGGGACCCAGTACTTC
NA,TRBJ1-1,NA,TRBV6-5,CATGQITTTEAFF,TGTGCCACTGGGCAAATAACTACCACTGAAGCTTTCTTT
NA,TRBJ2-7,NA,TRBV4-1,CASSQVGGFHEQYF,TGCGCCAGCAGCCAAGTTGGGGGATTCCACGAGCAGTACTTC
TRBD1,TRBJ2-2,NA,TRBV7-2,CASSSYGGQATGELFF,TGTGCCAGCAGCTCCTACGGTGGACAGGCAACCGGGGAGCTGTTTTTT
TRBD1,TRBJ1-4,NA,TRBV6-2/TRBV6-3,CASSRQGTTNEKLFF,TGTGCCAGCAGTCGACAGGGGACGACTAATGAAAAACTGTTTTTT
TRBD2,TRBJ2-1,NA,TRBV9,CASSEGLAGGNEQFF,TGTGCCAGCAGCGAGGGACTAGCGGGGGGCAATGAGCAGTTCTTC
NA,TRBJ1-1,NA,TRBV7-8,CASSLGRDEAFF,TGTGCCAGCAGCTTAGGCAGGGATGAAGCTTTCTTT
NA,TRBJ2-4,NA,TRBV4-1,CASSQDGPAQYF,TGCGCCAGCAGCCAAGATGGGCCGGCTCAGTACTTC
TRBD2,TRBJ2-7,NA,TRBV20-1,CSARRGSESYEQYF,TGCAGTGCTAGACGCGGGAGCGAGTCCTACGAGCAGTACTTC
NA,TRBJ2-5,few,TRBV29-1,CSVRSLQSQETQYF,TGCAGCGTTCGGTCCCTGCAGAGCCAAGAGACCCAGTACTTC
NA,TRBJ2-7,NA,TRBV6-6,CASSYSIEEQYF,TGTGCCAGCAGTTATTCGATCGAGGAGCAGTACTTC
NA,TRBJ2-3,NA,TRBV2,CASSDTDTQYF,TGTGCCAGCAGTGACACAGATACGCAGTATTTT
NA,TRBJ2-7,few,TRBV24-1,CATSDDPYEQYF,TGTGCCACCAGTGACGATCCCTACGAGCAGTACTTC
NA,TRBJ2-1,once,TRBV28,CASSSERSPNEQFF,TGTGCCAGCAGTTCAGAGAGAAGTCCAAATGAGCAGTTCTTC
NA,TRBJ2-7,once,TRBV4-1,CAGSQDDSYYEQYF,TGCGCCGGCAGCCAAGATGACAGCTACTACGAGCAGTACTTC
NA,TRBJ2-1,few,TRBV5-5,CASSLVGYSGDNEQFF,TGTGCCAGCAGCTTGGTAGGTTACTCAGGTGACAATGAGCAGTTCTTC
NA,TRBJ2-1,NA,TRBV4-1,CASSQDFSDGGEQFF,TGCGCCAGCAGCCAAGATTTCTCGGATGGAGGTGAGCAGTTCTTC
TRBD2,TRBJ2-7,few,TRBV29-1,CSAGGGIIYEQYF,TGCAGCGCGGGCGGGGGGATAATCTACGAGCAGTACTTC
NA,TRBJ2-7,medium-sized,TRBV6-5,CASRNLWSEQYF,TGTGCCAGCAGAAACCTATGGAGCGAGCAGTACTTC
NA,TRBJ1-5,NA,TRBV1,CTSSPPTACNQPQHF,TGCACCAGCAGCCCCCCGACGGCCTGCAATCAGCCCCAGCATTTT
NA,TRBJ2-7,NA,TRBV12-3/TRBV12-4,CASSWTAYEQYF,TGTGCCAGCAGTTGGACAGCGTACGAGCAGTACTTC
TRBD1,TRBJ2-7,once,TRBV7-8,CASSYGQDEAYEQYF,TGTGCCAGCAGCTATGGACAGGATGAGGCCTACGAGCAGTACTTC
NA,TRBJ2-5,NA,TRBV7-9,CASSVVGEAEQETQYF,TGTGCCAGCAGCGTCGTCGGAGAGGCGGAGCAAGAGACCCAGTACTTC
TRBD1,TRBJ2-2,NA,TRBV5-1,CASSLTGGVTGELFF,TGCGCCAGCAGCTTAACAGGGGGAGTCACCGGGGAGCTGTTTTTT
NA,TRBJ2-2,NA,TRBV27,CASSRTGTNTGELFF,TGTGCCAGCAGCCGTACCGGGACGAACACCGGGGAGCTGTTTTTT
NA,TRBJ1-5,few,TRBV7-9,CASSSGPNSNQPQHF,TGTGCCAGCAGCTCTGGACCGAATAGCAATCAGCCCCAGCATTTT
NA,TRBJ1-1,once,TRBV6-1,CASRTGPSNAEAFF,TGTGCCAGCAGGACGGGACCCTCGAACGCTGAAGCTTTCTTT
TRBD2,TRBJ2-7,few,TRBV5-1,CASSFTSGTYEQYF,TGCGCCAGCAGCTTCACTAGCGGCACCTACGAGCAGTACTTC
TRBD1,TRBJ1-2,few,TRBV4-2,CASSQDIAGGGGYTF,TGTGCCAGCAGCCAAGATATTGCAGGGGGCGGGGGCTACACCTTC